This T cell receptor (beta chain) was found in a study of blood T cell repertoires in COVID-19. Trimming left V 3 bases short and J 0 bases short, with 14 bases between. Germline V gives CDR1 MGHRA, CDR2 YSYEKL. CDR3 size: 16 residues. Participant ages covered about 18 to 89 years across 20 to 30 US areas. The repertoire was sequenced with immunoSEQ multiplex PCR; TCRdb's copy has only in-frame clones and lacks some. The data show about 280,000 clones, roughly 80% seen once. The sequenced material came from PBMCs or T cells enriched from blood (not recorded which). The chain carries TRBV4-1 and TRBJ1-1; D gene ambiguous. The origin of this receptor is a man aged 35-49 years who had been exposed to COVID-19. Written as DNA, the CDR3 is TGCGCCAGCAGCCATGAACCCAGCGAGTTGAACACTGAAGCTTTCTTT. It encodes CASSHEPSELNTEAFF.